The 28 T cell receptor beta chains listed next were all sequenced from one sample in a study of shared clonotypes between healthy human individuals. The repertoire was sequenced with immunoSEQ multiplex PCR; TCRdb's copy has only in-frame clones and lacks some. The table has about 1.1 million clones, about 80% seen once. The sequenced sample consisted of memory CD4+ T cells from PBMCs. Described subset: CD45RA-negative fraction. The source of these receptors is a man younger than 35 in good health. Some clones in this sample may be carry-over from other donors' samples.

The chain couples TRBV6-1 to TRBJ2-5; 8 bases line up with TRBD2. In germline, CDR1 is MNHNS, CDR2 SASEGT. CDR3 length: 16 amino acids. V lost 0 bases to trimming and J lost 6 bases; unmatched junction nucleotides: 9. The CDR3 region is CASSEARGGSVKTQYF. The CDR3 DNA is TGTGCCAGCAGTGAAGCTCGGGGGGGGAGCGTGAAGACCCAGTACTTC.

J is TRBJ2-3 and V is TRBV2; the match to TRBD2 covers 9 bases. The CDR3 runs to 16 residues. With V trimmed by 3 bases and J by 2 bases, 6 bases remained unmatched. Germline lookup yields CDR1 SNHLY and CDR2 FYNNEI. The CDR3 coding sequence is TGTGCCAGCAGTGATATTAGCGGGAGTGTCACAGATACGCAGTATTTT. Translation: CASSDISGSVTDTQYF.

The rearrangement uses TRBV9 and TRBJ1-4; unclear D gene. Germline CDR1 SGDLS, CDR2 YYNGEE. The V gene lost 5 bases and the J gene lost 3 bases, with 14 bases spanning the gap. This CDR3 has 15 amino acids. CDR3 region: CASSLGGEPNEKLFF. The CDR3 DNA follows: TGTGCCAGCAGTCTGGGCGGGGAACCTAATGAAAAACTGTTTTTT.

The chain is built from TRBV7-2 and TRBJ2-3; D not resolved. CDR1 and CDR2 (germline): SGHTA, FQGNSA. The CDR3 totals 14 residues. V shed 5 bases and J shed 3 bases, with 12 bases lying between them. The CDR3 spells CASSIPPATDTQYF. The DNA for the CDR3 is TGTGCCAGCAGCATACCACCTGCGACAGATACGCAGTATTTT.

The rearrangement uses TRBV2 and TRBJ1-2; D possibly corresponds to TRBD1 (5 bases). The CDR3 loop spans 13 amino acids. Germline V gene sequence: CDR1 SNHLY, CDR2 FYNNEI. The V and J ends lost 8 bases and 5 bases respectively, with 15 bases between them. Here the CDR3 DNA reads TGTGCCAGCGGGACGCCTGAGAGGTATGGCTACACCTTC. Translation: CASGTPERYGYTF.

As to this clone: Other DNA sequences in the same sample also yield this CDR3. V is TRBV7-2 and J is TRBJ1-1; no clear D gene. CDR3 size: 13 residues. V shed 5 bases and J shed 3 bases, with 10 bases lying between them. Germline loops: CDR1 SGHTA, CDR2 FQGNSA. CDR3 DNA: TGTGCCAGCAGCCCTACGAGGGACACTGAAGCTTTCTTT. Encoded protein: CASSPTRDTEAFF.

This clone was counted once. This chain links TRBV10-3 with TRBJ2-7; a weak D match, TRBD1 (5 bases). The V and J ends lost 8 bases and 1 base respectively, with 12 bases between them. The CDR3 loop spans 13 amino acids. The V gene's germline CDR1 is ENHRY and CDR2 SYGVKD. CDR3 in DNA: TGTGCCATCGTAGGGGCCCCATCCTACGAGCAGTACTTC. Its protein is CAIVGAPSYEQYF.

The CDR3 coding sequence is TGTGCCAGCAGTGCCGGACTAGCGGGAGGCGCCTACGAGCAGTACTTC. Protein sequence: CASSAGLAGGAYEQYF. V is TRBV6-1 and J is TRBJ2-7, with 14 bases aligning to TRBD2. After removal of 4 bases from V and 2 bases from J, the junction contained 4 bases not matched to a gene. The germline gives CDR1 MNHNS, CDR2 SASEGT. The CDR3 spans 16 residues.

The chain links TRBV11-2 to TRBJ2-2, with D tentatively TRBD1 or TRBD2 (5 bases each). The V end lost 5 bases, the J end lost 6 bases, and 16 bases lay between the germline ends. The CDR3 spans 15 residues. Looked up from germline, CDR1 is SGHAT and CDR2 is FQNNGV. DNA for the CDR3: TGTGCCAGCAGCCTGTGGGGACCCCTTGCCGGGGAGCTGTTTTTT. Translated: CASSLWGPLAGELFF.

The J gene is TRBJ2-7, the V gene TRBV28; D call uncertain. The CDR3 has 13 amino acids. CDR1 and CDR2 (germline): MDHEN, SYDVKM. Trimming removed 3 bases from V and 3 bases from J, with 9 bases in between. The CDR3 bases are TGTGCCAGCAGTTTTACCTCCGGCTACGAGCAGTACTTC. Its translation is CASSFTSGYEQYF. The whole variable domain, filled in from reference TRBV28 and TRBJ2-7, reads DVKVTQSSRYLVKRTGEKVFLECVQDMDHENMFWYRQDPGLGLRLIYFSYDVKMKEKGDIPEGYSVSREKKERFSLILESASTNQTSMYLCASSFTSGYEQYFGPGTRLTVT.

This clone was seen a handful of times. This sequence joins TRBV29-1 and TRBJ2-1; no clear D. There are 16 residues in the CDR3. Looked up from germline, CDR1 is SQVTM and CDR2 is ANQGSEA. The ends were cut back, 3 bases at V and 0 bases at J, with 15 bases in the middle. DNA of the CDR3: TGCAGCGTTGAGCTGAGTAGTTTTAACTCCTACAATGAGCAGTTCTTC. Protein: CSVELSSFNSYNEQFF.

In DNA form, the CDR3 reads TGCGCCAGCAGCCACAACAAGGGGGACACCGGGGAGCTGTTTTTT. It specifies CASSHNKGDTGELFF. The rearrangement joins TRBV4-1 to TRBJ2-2, with D tentatively TRBD1 (6 bases). Germline V CDR1 and CDR2: MGHRA, YSYEKL. V shed 3 bases and J shed 3 bases, with 11 bases lying between them. This CDR3 has 15 residues.

The rearrangement joins TRBV12-5 to TRBJ1-2; 9 nucleotides align to TRBD1. Germline V gene sequence: CDR1 LGHNT, CDR2 FRNRAP. CDR3 length: 18 residues. Trimming cost V 0 bases and J 4 bases; bases outside gene matches: 12. The CDR3 bases are TGTGCTAGTGGTTTGGTCGGGACAGGGATTCTTCGGGGCTATGGCTACACCTTC. Translated: CASGLVGTGILRGYGYTF. The variable domain in full, completed from reference TRBV12-5 and TRBJ1-2, reads DARVTQTPRHKVTEMGQEVTMRCQPILGHNTVFWYRQTMMQGLELLAYFRNRAPLDDSGMPKDRFSAEMPDATLATLKIQPSEPRDSAVYFCASGLVGTGILRGYGYTFGSGTRLTVV.

In its sample, this clone was seen many times. This sequence joins TRBV5-1 and TRBJ1-4; TRBD1 matches 9 bases. CDR3 length: 14 amino acids. J lost 7 bases, V lost 4 bases, and 5 bases had no gene match. CDR1 is SGHRS, CDR2 YFSETQ, per germline. CDR3 in DNA: TGCGCCAGCAGCGTTGGGACAGGGTCTGAAAAACTGTTTTTT. Its translation: CASSVGTGSEKLFF. The full variable domain, completed using reference TRBV5-1 and TRBJ1-4, is KAGVTQTPRYLIKTRGQQVTLSCSPISGHRSVSWYQQTPGQGLQFLFEYFSETQRNKGNFPGRFSGRQFSNSRSEMNVSTLELGDSALYLCASSVGTGSEKLFFGSGTQLSVL.

The CDR3 DNA reads as TGTGCCAGCAGCCGCCAACCTTCGGGACAGGGGGACGGCTACACCTTC. It specifies CASSRQPSGQGDGYTF. The genes are TRBV28 and TRBJ1-2; the match to TRBD1 covers 11 bases. The germline gives CDR1 MDHEN, CDR2 SYDVKM. The CDR3 has 16 residues. V was clipped by 6 bases and J by 8 bases; unmatched bases: 14.

The rearrangement links TRBV19 to TRBJ1-1, with D maybe TRBD1 (6 bases). The germline V gene encodes CDR1 LNHDA and CDR2 SQIVND (reference sequence). V shed 6 bases and J shed 3 bases, with 14 bases lying between them. The CDR3 is 14 amino acids. This CDR3 is CASRKRTVDTEAFF. The CDR3 DNA reads as TGTGCCAGTAGGAAACGGACAGTCGACACTGAAGCTTTCTTT.

This clone was observed a handful of times. The chain is built from TRBV5-1 and TRBJ1-5, with D perhaps TRBD1 (5 bases). V dropped 5 bases and J dropped 0 bases, with 6 bases sitting between them. There are 13 residues in the CDR3. The germline gives CDR1 SGHRS, CDR2 YFSETQ. DNA for the CDR3: TGCGCCAGCAGGCAGGGTAGCAATCAGCCCCAGCATTTT. It is translated as CASRQGSNQPQHF.

This sequence joins TRBV29-1 and TRBJ2-2; D could derive from TRBD1 or TRBD2 (5 bases each). The germline CDR1 and CDR2 sequences are SQVTM and ANQGSEA. Trimming removed 4 bases at V and 5 bases at J, with 11 bases between. This CDR3 spans 13 amino acids. The chain's CDR3 is CSVVREPTGELFF. In DNA, the CDR3 is TGCAGCGTTGTCAGGGAGCCAACCGGGGAGCTGTTTTTT.

The chain joins TRBV5-6 to TRBJ2-5; 8 bases agree with TRBD2. The CDR3 covers 13 residues. Germline V lookup: CDR1 SGHDT, CDR2 YYEEEE. J gave up 9 bases and V 1 base, and 5 bases lay outside the gene matches. CDR3 region: CASSLSSGGSQYF. DNA for the CDR3: TGTGCCAGCAGCTTGTCGAGCGGGGGTTCCCAGTACTTC.

V and J are TRBV5-4 and TRBJ2-6; maybe TRBD2 (6 bases). The CDR3 covers 16 residues. The V end was cut by 4 bases, the J end by 3 bases, with 14 bases between. Germline V gene data show CDR1 as SGHNT and CDR2 as YYREEE (reference sequence). The CDR3 sequence: CASSHPAGRGANVLTF. The CDR3, as DNA: TGTGCCAGCAGCCACCCGGCGGGGCGTGGGGCCAACGTCCTGACTTTC.

This rearrangement joins TRBV6-7 to TRBJ1-1; 10 bases match TRBD1. TRBV6-7 is an open reading frame, and its role is uncertain. The V and J ends lost 1 base and 6 bases, in that order; junction bases with no gene match: 14. CDR3 length: 18 amino acids. CDR3 region: CASSYWGGTGAPGAEAFF. The CDR3 coding sequence is TGTGCCAGCAGTTACTGGGGTGGGACAGGGGCCCCAGGGGCTGAAGCTTTCTTT.

The table lists this clone with a few counts. The genes are TRBV30 and TRBJ2-5, with D tentatively TRBD2 (6 bases). V shed 2 bases and J shed 2 bases, with 15 bases lying between them. CDR1 and CDR2 from the germline V gene are GTSNPN and SVGIG (reference sequence). This CDR3 comprises 15 residues. The CDR3 DNA reads as TGTGCCTGGAGTCCCGGGCGGGGATTGCAAGAGACCCAGTACTTC. Its protein is CAWSPGRGLQETQYF.

V is TRBV5-1 and J is TRBJ1-5; TRBD1 might be the D (5 bases). Germline V gives CDR1 SGHRS, CDR2 YFSETQ. This CDR3 comprises 13 residues. V gave up 0 bases and J gave up 11 bases, with 12 bases separating them. The CDR3 region is CASSLEPGGAQHF. CDR3 nucleotide sequence: TGCGCCAGCAGCTTGGAGCCGGGGGGGGCCCAGCATTTT.

This chain links TRBV15 with TRBJ1-1; D not certain. The CDR3 length is 11 residues. From germline, CDR1 is LNHNV and CDR2 YYDKDF (reference sequence). Trimming stripped 6 bases from V and 7 bases from J, with 9 bases between. CDR3 DNA sequence: TGTGCCACCAGAAGCACACATGAAGCTTTCTTT. The encoded protein is CATRSTHEAFF.

The table lists this clone with a few counts. The CDR3 DNA sequence: TGTGCCAGCAGCTGGGGGTATGGCTACACCTTC. This gives the protein CASSWGYGYTF. The chain recombines TRBV5-4 with TRBJ1-2, with D perhaps TRBD1 (5 bases). CDR1 and CDR2 from the germline V gene are SGHNT and YYREEE (reference sequence). The V end was cut by 3 bases, the J end by 5 bases, with 5 bases between. The CDR3 contains 11 residues. The full variable domain, its missing parts supplied by reference TRBV5-4 and TRBJ1-2, is ETGVTQSPTHLIKTRGQQVTLRCSSQSGHNTVSWYQQALGQGPQFIFQYYREEENGRGNFPPRFSGLQFPNYSSELNVNALELDDSALYLCASSWGYGYTFGSGTRLTVV.

The table lists this clone with a few counts. The chain joins TRBV5-4 to TRBJ1-1; D is possibly TRBD1 (5 bases). Trimming removed 4 bases at V and 0 bases at J, with 16 bases between. Per germline, CDR1 SGHNT and CDR2 YYREEE (reference sequence). This CDR3 region has 16 residues. The DNA of the CDR3 is TGTGCCAGCAGCCCAGGTGGAGGGGTCATGAACACTGAAGCTTTCTTT. Protein product: CASSPGGGVMNTEAFF.

The V gene is TRBV28, the J gene TRBJ1-3, with D possibly being TRBD1 (5 bases). V lost 3 bases, J lost 0 bases, and 15 bases lay in between. The CDR3 is 17 residues long. Germline CDR1 and CDR2: MDHEN and SYDVKM. The chain's CDR3 is CASSFIREPSSGNTIYF. The CDR3 bases are TGTGCCAGCAGTTTTATCAGGGAACCTAGCTCTGGAAACACCATATATTTT.

V is TRBV7-2 and J is TRBJ2-2; TRBD2 agrees at 7 bases. Trimming cost V 5 bases and J 2 bases; bases outside gene matches: 8. Germline V lookup: CDR1 SGHTA, CDR2 FQGNSA. This CDR3 has 16 amino acids. The CDR3 DNA reads as TGTGCCAGCAGCCCCCAGCCGGGGGGAAACACCGGGGAGCTGTTTTTT. Its translation is CASSPQPGGNTGELFF.